What follows are 2 T cell receptor beta chains derived from one specimen sequenced in a study of T cell responses to AZD1222 COVID-19 vaccine. TCRdb's copy holds only in-frame clones and misses some; the assay was immunoSEQ multiplex PCR. The table shows some 180,000 clones, with 90% occurring only once. This specimen consisted of peripheral blood, obtained on day 0 of AZD1222 vaccination. The receptors originated from an adult in good health.

This clone was picked up one time. This CDR3 reads CASTPGERDTQYF. The CDR3 DNA sequence: TGTGCCAGCACCCCCGGGGAAAGAGATACGCAGTATTTT. The chain is built from TRBV6-5 and TRBJ2-3; D possibly corresponds to TRBD2 (5 bases). The CDR3 consists of 13 residues. Trimming shortened V by 7 bases and J by 5 bases, and 13 bases separated the two germline ends. Germline V gene data show CDR1 as MNHEY and CDR2 as SVGAGI.

The genes are TRBV18 and TRBJ2-1; 11 nucleotides line up with TRBD2. The CDR3 sequence is 15 residues long. Germline values: CDR1 KGHSH, CDR2 LQKENI. The V and J ends lost 0 bases and 7 bases, in that order; junction bases with no gene match: 2. The CDR3 loop is CASSPPGTSGNEQFF. CDR3 nucleotides: TGTGCCAGCTCACCACCCGGGACTAGCGGTAATGAGCAGTTCTTC.